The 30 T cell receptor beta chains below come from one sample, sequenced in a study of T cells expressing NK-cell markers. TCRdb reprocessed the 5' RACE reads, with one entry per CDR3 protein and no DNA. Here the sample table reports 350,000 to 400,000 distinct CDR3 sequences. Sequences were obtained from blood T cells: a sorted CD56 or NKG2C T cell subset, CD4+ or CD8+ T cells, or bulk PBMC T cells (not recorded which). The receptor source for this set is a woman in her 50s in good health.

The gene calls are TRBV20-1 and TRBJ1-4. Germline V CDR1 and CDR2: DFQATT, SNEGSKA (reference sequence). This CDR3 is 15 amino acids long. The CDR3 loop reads CSARDIGRKAEKLFF.

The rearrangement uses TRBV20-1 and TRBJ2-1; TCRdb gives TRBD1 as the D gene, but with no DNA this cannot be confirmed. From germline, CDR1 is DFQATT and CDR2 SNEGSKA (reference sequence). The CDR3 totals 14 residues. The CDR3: CSATPGQGFSEQFF.

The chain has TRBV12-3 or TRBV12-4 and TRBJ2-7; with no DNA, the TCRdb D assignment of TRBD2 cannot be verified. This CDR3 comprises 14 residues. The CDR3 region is CASSRSRRNYEQYF.

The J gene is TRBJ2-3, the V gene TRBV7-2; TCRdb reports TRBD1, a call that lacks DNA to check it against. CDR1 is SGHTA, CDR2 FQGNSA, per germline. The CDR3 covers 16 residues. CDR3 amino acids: CASSLARTATGGTQYF.

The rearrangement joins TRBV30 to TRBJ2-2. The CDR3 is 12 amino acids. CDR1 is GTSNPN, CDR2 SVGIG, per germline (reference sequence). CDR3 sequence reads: CAGVLNAGELFF.

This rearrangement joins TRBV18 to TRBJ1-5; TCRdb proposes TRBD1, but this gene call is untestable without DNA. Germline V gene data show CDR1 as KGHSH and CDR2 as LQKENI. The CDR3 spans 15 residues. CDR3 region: CASSPTQGNNQPQHF.

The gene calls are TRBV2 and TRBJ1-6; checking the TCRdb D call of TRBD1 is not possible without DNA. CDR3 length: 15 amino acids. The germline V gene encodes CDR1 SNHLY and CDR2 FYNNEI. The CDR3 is CASGRDRGRGSPLHF.

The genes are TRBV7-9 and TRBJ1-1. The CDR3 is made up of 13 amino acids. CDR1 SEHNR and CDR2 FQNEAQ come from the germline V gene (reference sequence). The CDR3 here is CASSYSTNTEAFF.

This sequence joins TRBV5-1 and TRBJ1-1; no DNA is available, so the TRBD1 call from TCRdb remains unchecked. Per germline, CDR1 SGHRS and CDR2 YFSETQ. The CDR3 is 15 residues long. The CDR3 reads CASGTINRAVPEAFF.

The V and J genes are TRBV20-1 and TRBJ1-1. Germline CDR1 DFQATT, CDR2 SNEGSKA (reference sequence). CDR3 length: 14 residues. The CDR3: CSARDRKITRETFF.

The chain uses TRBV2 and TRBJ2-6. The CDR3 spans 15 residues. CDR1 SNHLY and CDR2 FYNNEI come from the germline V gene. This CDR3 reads CASIPTDSGANVLTF. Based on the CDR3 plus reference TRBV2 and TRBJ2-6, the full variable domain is EPEVTQTPSHQVTQMGQEVILRCVPISNHLYFYWYRQILGQKVEFLVSFYNNEISEKSEIFDDQFSVERPDGSNFTLKIRSTKLEDSAMYFCASIPTDSGANVLTFGAGSRLTVL.

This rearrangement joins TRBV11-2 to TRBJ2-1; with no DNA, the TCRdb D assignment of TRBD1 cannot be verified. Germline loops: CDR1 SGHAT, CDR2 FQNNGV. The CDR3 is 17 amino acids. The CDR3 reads CASSPFLQGASYNEQFF.

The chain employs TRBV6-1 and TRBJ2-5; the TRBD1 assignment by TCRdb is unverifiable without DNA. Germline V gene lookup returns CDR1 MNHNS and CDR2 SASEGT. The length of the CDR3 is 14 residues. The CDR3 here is CASSRDRGWETQYF.

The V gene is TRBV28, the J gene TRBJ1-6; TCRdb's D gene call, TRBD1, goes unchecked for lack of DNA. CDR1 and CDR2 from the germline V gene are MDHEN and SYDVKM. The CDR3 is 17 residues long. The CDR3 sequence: CASSPPRRGGYNSPLHF.

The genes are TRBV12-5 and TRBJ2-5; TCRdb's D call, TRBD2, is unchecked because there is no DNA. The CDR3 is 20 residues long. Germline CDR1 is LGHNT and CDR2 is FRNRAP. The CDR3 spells CASGNGLAGGSRRIRETQYF.

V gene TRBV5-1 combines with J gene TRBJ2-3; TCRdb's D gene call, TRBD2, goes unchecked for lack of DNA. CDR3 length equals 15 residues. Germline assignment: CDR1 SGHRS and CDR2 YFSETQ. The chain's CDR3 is CASSFGGIRTDTQYF.

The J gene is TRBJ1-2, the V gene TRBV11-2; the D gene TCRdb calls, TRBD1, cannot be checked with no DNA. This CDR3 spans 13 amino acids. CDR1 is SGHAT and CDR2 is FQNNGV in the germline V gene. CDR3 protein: CASSLKGNHGYTF.

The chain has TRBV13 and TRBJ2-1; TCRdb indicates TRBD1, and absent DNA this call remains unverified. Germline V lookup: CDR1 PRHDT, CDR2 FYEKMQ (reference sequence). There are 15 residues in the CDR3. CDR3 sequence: CASSRDRSSYNEQFF.

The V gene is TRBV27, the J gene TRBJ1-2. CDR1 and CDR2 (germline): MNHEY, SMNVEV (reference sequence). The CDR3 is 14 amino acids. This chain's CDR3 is CASSNPGSPGSYTF.

This chain's CDR3 is CATSDLVPGVSYNEQFF. The chain has TRBV24-1 and TRBJ2-1. Germline V gene data show CDR1 as KGHDR and CDR2 as SFDVKD. The CDR3 loop spans 17 amino acids.

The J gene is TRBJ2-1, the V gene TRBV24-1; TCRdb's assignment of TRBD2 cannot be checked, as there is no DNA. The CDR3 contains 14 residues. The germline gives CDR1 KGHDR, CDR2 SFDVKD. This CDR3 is CATSDRLARNEQFF.

The CDR3 protein is CSARTTGGLYGELFF. V gene TRBV20-1 combines with J gene TRBJ2-2; TCRdb picks TRBD1, but there is no DNA to check that call. The germline gives CDR1 DFQATT, CDR2 SNEGSKA (reference sequence). The CDR3 runs 15 residues.

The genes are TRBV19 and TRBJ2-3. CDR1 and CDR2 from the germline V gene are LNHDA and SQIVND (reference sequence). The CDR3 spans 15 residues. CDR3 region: CASKAGRRNTDTQYF. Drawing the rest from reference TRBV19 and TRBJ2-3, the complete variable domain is DGGITQSPKYLFRKEGQNVTLSCEQNLNHDAMYWYRQDPGQGLRLIYYSQIVNDFQKGDIAEGYSVSREKKESFPLTVTSAQKNPTAFYLCASKAGRRNTDTQYFGPGTRLTVL.

The CDR3 is CATSDLGVRGADEQFF. V gene TRBV24-1 combines with J gene TRBJ2-1; the TCRdb D gene call, TRBD1, has no DNA to confirm it. Germline CDR1 reads KGHDR; CDR2 reads SFDVKD. The CDR3 has 16 amino acids.

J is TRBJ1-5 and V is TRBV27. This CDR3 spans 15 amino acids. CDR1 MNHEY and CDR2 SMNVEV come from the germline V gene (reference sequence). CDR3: CASSLSGRSNQPQHF.

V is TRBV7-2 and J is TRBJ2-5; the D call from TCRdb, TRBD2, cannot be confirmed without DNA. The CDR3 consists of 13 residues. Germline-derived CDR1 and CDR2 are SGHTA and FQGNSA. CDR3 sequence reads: CASSSLGGRTQYF.

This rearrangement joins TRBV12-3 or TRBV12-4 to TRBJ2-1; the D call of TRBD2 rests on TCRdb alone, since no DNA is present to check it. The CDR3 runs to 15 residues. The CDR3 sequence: CASSLGAASYNEQFF.

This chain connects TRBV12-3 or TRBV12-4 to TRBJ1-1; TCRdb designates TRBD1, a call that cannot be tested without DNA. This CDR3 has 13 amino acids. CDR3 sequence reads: CASKTGMNTEAFF.

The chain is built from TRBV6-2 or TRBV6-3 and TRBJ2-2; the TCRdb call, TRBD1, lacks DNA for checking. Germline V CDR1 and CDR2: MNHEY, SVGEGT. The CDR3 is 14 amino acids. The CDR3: CASTSTGTAGELFF.

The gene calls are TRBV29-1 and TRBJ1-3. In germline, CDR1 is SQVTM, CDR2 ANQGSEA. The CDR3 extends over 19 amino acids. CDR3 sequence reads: CSVLLDTVWSPPSGNTIYF. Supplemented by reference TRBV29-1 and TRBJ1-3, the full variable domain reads SAVISQKPSRDICQRGTSLTIQCQVDSQVTMMFWYRQQPGQSLTLIATANQGSEATYESGFVIDKFPISRPNLTFSTLTVSNMSPEDSSIYLCSVLLDTVWSPPSGNTIYFGEGSWLTVV.